This passage covers 21 T cell receptor beta chains from one sample sequenced in a study of Graves' ophthalmopathy and Graves' hyperthyroidism. Transcripts of RNA were the source for amplifying TCR beta CDR3 regions. HTBI primers were used in a first-round RT-PCR, which preceded a second-round multiplex PCR. TCRdb reprocessed the multiplex PCR reads via MiXCR and lists one record per CDR3 protein. The data show about 660,000 distinct CDR3 sequences, about two fifths seen once. What was sequenced was peripheral blood. The source of these receptors is an adult man with Graves' ophthalmopathy.

There are a few counts of this clonotype. This sequence joins TRBV24-1 and TRBJ2-5; no clear D gene. The tail of the sequence fits TRBJ2-1 better, so the J call may be wrong. The germline CDR1 and CDR2 sequences are KGHDR and SFDVKD. The CDR3 spans 13 residues. CDR3 sequence (DNA): TGTGCCACCAGTGATCACGGCGCGGATGAGCAGTTCTTC. It yields the protein CATSDHGADEQFF.

This clonotype was picked up many times. CDR3 coding DNA: TGTGCCAGCAGCGAAACCGGGACAGGGGGCCCTCGAGTGCAGTACTTC. It codes for CASSETGTGGPRVQYF. V usage is TRBV25-1 and J usage is TRBJ2-7; 12 bases align to TRBD1. Germline trimming cut 6 bases from V and 9 bases from J; bases unmatched to any gene: 15. The V gene's germline CDR1 is MGHDK and CDR2 SYGVNS. The CDR3 has 16 amino acids.

With regard to this clonotype: It is unclear where the CDR3 begins or ends on the DNA, so no DNA is shown, and the CDR3 is as TCRdb lists it. The rearrangement links TRBV7-2 to TRBJ2-5; no DNA check was done on the table's D call, TRBD2. Looked up from germline, CDR1 is SGHTA and CDR2 is FQGNSA. The CDR3 length equals 21 residues, ends included. CDR3 amino acids: CASSFYICSARDGSDQETQYF.

This clonotype was picked up many times. The rearrangement joins TRBV12-3 or TRBV12-4 to TRBJ2-2; 11 bases are shared with TRBD1. The CDR3 spans 16 residues. The trim removed 5 bases at V and 4 bases at J, leaving 6 bases unmatched. The DNA for the CDR3 is TGTGCCAGCAGTCAGGACAGGGGGCATGGCACCGGGGAGCTGTTTTTT. Its protein product is CASSQDRGHGTGELFF.

Concerning this clonotype itself: The junction and the germline gene differ at one end; a read error may be behind it. The rearrangement links TRBV6-1 to TRBJ2-5; TRBD2 matches at 7 bases. Germline V gene sequence: CDR1 MNHNS, CDR2 SASEGT. This CDR3 region has 15 residues. For the CDR3, the DNA is TGTGCCATCAGTGAACGACCTAGCGGACAAGAGACCCAGTACTTC. Amino acids: CAISERPSGQETQYF.

V and J are TRBV5-6 and TRBJ2-7, with no clear D. V lost 3 bases and J 2 bases, leaving 12 bases between the germline ends. This CDR3 is built from 14 residues. Germline CDR1 and CDR2: SGHDT and YYEEEE. The CDR3: CASSYRTDTYEQYF. In DNA form, the CDR3 reads TGTGCCAGCAGCTATCGGACGGATACCTACGAGCAGTACTTC.

The table lists this clonotype with many counts. V and J are TRBV11-2 and TRBJ1-1; no firm D call. Per the germline V gene, CDR1 is SGHAT and CDR2 is FQNNGV. Trimming removed 4 bases from V and 4 bases from J, with 13 bases in between. CDR3 length: 14 amino acids. CDR3 loop: CASSSSVSGTEAFF. The DNA of the CDR3 is TGTGCCAGCAGCTCCTCAGTGTCGGGCACTGAAGCTTTCTTT.

The V gene is TRBV6-5, the J gene TRBJ2-5; 8 nucleotides align to TRBD1. Germline V gene data show CDR1 as MNHEY and CDR2 as SVGAGI. Trimming removed 10 bases from V and 3 bases from J; junction bases left unmatched: 10. There are 14 residues in the CDR3. CDR3 sequence reads: CAIRGGTGEETQYF. CDR3 nucleotides: TGTGCCATCAGAGGAGGGACAGGTGAAGAGACCCAGTACTTC.

The CDR3: CASSPGVSGANVLTF. As DNA, the CDR3 is TGTGCCAGCTCACCTGGGGTGTCCGGGGCCAACGTCCTGACTTTC. This chain links TRBV6-1 with TRBJ2-6; D unclear. CDR3 size: 15 residues. Germline V gene sequence: CDR1 MNHNS, CDR2 SASEGT. V lost 8 bases and J lost 4, with 15 bases in between.

CDR3 region: CATSGDSDTGRQYGYTF. For the CDR3, the DNA is TGTGCCACCAGTGGCGACAGTGACACCGGCCGACAGTATGGCTACACCTTC. The chain employs TRBV24-1 and TRBJ1-2, with a possible D match to TRBD1 (5 bases). CDR3 size: 17 residues. Germline assignment: CDR1 KGHDR and CDR2 SFDVKD. The V gene lost 5 bases and the J gene lost 5 bases, with 23 bases spanning the gap.

The V and J genes are TRBV10-3 and TRBJ2-2; a possible D gene is TRBD2 (5 bases). The CDR3 length is 12 residues. In germline, CDR1 is ENHRY, CDR2 SYGVKD. The CDR3 DNA follows: TGTGCGGGCCATGGGGAGAGCGGGGAGCTGTTTTTT. Translation gives CAGHGESGELFF.

The chain is built from TRBV2 and TRBJ2-7; D is possibly TRBD2 (10 bases). With 7 bases removed from V and 6 bases from J, the gap between germline ends came to 28 bases. The CDR3 spans 17 residues. CDR1 SNHLY and CDR2 FYNNEI come from the germline V gene. CDR3 amino acids: CASTPQGAASGSVEQYF. The DNA of the CDR3 is TGTGCCAGCACCCCACAGGGGGCGGCTAGCGGGAGTGTCGAGCAGTACTTC.

J is TRBJ1-2 and V is TRBV25-1, with D possibly TRBD1 on 5 matching bases. This CDR3 spans 10 amino acids. Germline-derived CDR1 and CDR2 are MGHDK and SYGVNS. Trimming removed 8 bases at V and 7 bases at J, with 8 bases between. The CDR3 region is CASWGRGYTF. The CDR3 nucleotides are TGTGCCAGCTGGGGCCGTGGCTACACCTTC.

The chain carries TRBV12-3 or TRBV12-4 and TRBJ1-2; D is undetermined. V was clipped by 2 bases and J by 7 bases, with 11 bases between them. This CDR3 region has 13 residues. CDR3 protein: CASSLRMGGGYTF. The CDR3 bases are TGTGCCAGCAGTTTAAGGATGGGTGGTGGCTACACCTTC.

This clonotype turned up a few times. The chain employs TRBV5-1 and TRBJ2-5; 10 bases align to TRBD2. The CDR3 covers 16 residues. The trim removed 0 bases at V and 11 bases at J, leaving 13 bases unmatched. The germline gives CDR1 SGHRS, CDR2 YFSETQ. The CDR3, as DNA: TGCGCCAGCAGCTTGGGACTAGCGGGCAGCACAGATACGCAGTACTTC. Encoded protein: CASSLGLAGSTDTQYF.

The V gene is TRBV5-1, the J gene TRBJ2-7; TRBD1 agrees at 7 bases. Germline V gene data show CDR1 as SGHRS and CDR2 as YFSETQ. V lost 0 bases, J lost 7 bases, and 4 bases stayed unmatched. The CDR3 contains 13 residues. The CDR3 sequence: CASSLAGTVEQYF. The DNA of the CDR3 is TGCGCCAGCAGCTTGGCCGGGACAGTGGAGCAGTACTTC.

In the case of this clonotype: The missing conserved phenylalanine or tryptophan at the end of this CDR3 makes a read error likely. The chain couples TRBV4-3 to TRBJ2-7; no clear D gene. V was clipped by 1 base and J by 3 bases, with 4 bases between them. The germline CDR1 and CDR2 sequences are LGHNA and YSLEER. The CDR3 runs 12 residues. CDR3 sequence reads: CASSQGGYEQYC. In DNA form, the CDR3 reads TGCGCCAGCAGCCAAGGGGGCTACGAGCAGTACTGC.

A note on this clonotype: A much larger clone differs from this one at a single base, so this may be a read error. The V and J genes are TRBV20-1 and TRBJ2-5, with TRBD2 matching 7 bases. Trimming cost V 4 bases and J 7 bases; bases outside gene matches: 6. Germline CDR1 reads DFQATT; CDR2 reads SNEGSKA (reference sequence). The CDR3 length is 12 residues. CDR3 bases: TGCAGTGCTACGCCCCCGGGGGGGACCCAGTACTTC. This codes for CSATPPGGTQYF.

The table lists this clonotype with many counts. The J gene is TRBJ1-1, the V gene TRBV25-1; D is undetermined. The ends were cut back, 6 bases at V and 3 bases at J, with 17 bases in the middle. This CDR3 has 15 amino acids. The V gene's germline CDR1 is MGHDK and CDR2 SYGVNS. The CDR3 sequence: CASRGGRTPDTEAFF. CDR3 in DNA: TGTGCCAGCAGGGGAGGACGGACTCCAGACACTGAAGCTTTCTTT.

The CDR3 spells CSLSGSPRETQYF. In DNA form, the CDR3 reads TGCAGCTTGAGTGGCTCCCCGAGGGAGACCCAGTACTTC. This sequence joins TRBV29-1 and TRBJ2-5; D not resolved. V was clipped by 8 bases and J by 5 bases, with 18 bases between them. Germline CDR1 and CDR2: SQVTM and ANQGSEA. The CDR3 loop spans 13 amino acids. The full variable domain, with the rest looked up from reference TRBV29-1 and TRBJ2-5, is SAVISQKPSRDICQRGTSLTIQCQVDSQVTMMFWYRQQPGQSLTLIATANQGSEATYESGFVIDKFPISRPNLTFSTLTVSNMSPEDSSIYLCSLSGSPRETQYFGPGTRLLVL.

CDR3 nucleotide sequence: TGTGCCAGCAGCGGAACAGCCCCCAAGATAGCGGGAGGGCGGGTGGAGACCCAGTACTTC. Its translation is CASSGTAPKIAGGRVETQYF. The V gene is TRBV7-9, the J gene TRBJ2-5; the match to TRBD2 covers 11 bases. J was trimmed by 5 bases and V by 5 bases; bases with no gene match: 22. The germline V gene has CDR1 SEHNR and CDR2 FQNEAQ (reference sequence). The CDR3 consists of 20 residues.